These T cell receptor beta chains were read from a single sample in a study of cytomegalovirus exposure and HLA in healthy donors. Generated by immunoSEQ multiplex PCR, the TCRdb table keeps only in-frame clones and is missing some. Of tens of thousands of clones listed, roughly 74% are singletons. The source material was PBMCs. These receptors came from a young man in good health and CMV-seronegative. The CDR3 runs from the conserved cysteine through the conserved F or W. Each record gives: D gene, J gene, V gene, clone size, CDR3 protein, CDR3 DNA. D genes are given only for firm matches. The size field is filled for only some rows; it gives once, few, many or a size class.

NA TRBJ2-7 TRBV28 NA CASSLTQANYEQYF TGTGCCAGCAGTTTAACCCAGGCGAACTACGAGCAGTACTTC
NA TRBJ2-3 TRBV7-6 NA CASSLAGPTDTQYF TGTGCCAGCAGCTTAGCGGGGCCCACAGATACGCAGTATTTT
NA TRBJ1-5 TRBV7-2 NA CASSLSGTHQHF TGTGCCAGCAGCCTATCCGGGACTCACCAGCATTTT
NA TRBJ2-5 TRBV5-1 NA CASSIPGPQETQYF TGCGCCAGCAGCATTCCGGGTCCACAAGAGACCCAGTACTTC
NA TRBJ1-4 TRBV7-8 NA CASSPRKSEKLFF TGTGCCAGCAGCCCGAGGAAGTCAGAAAAACTGTTTTTT
TRBD1 TRBJ2-7 TRBV7-2 NA CAGSSLLGTAYEQYF TGTGCCGGCAGCTCCCTTCTGGGGACAGCCTACGAGCAGTACTTC
TRBD1 TRBJ2-7 TRBV28 NA CASSQGTASESQYF TGTGCCAGCAGTCAAGGGACAGCCTCCGAGTCGCAGTACTTC
NA TRBJ1-5 TRBV19 NA CASSIVGSTGNQPQHF TGTGCCAGTAGTATCGTGGGGTCGACGGGGAATCAGCCCCAGCATTTT
TRBD2 TRBJ2-5 TRBV9 NA CASSVEGLVRETQYF TGTGCCAGCAGCGTAGAAGGACTAGTCCGAGAGACCCAGTACTTC
TRBD2 TRBJ2-7 TRBV7-6 NA CASSLQLAGGGFYEQYF TGTGCCAGCAGCTTACAACTAGCGGGAGGTGGGTTCTACGAGCAGTACTTC
TRBD2 TRBJ2-5 TRBV7-9 once CASSPGGQETQYF TGTGCCAGCAGCCCGGGGGGCCAAGAGACCCAGTACTTC
NA TRBJ1-5 TRBV5-1 few CASPILTGSNQPQHF TGCGCCAGCCCCATCCTTACAGGTAGCAATCAGCCCCAGCATTTT
TRBD2 TRBJ2-7 TRBV7-9 NA CASSLKPGLAVYEQYF TGTGCCAGCAGCTTAAAACCCGGACTAGCGGTCTACGAGCAGTACTTC
TRBD1 TRBJ1-3 TRBV9 NA CASSNRDSAGGNTIYF TGTGCCAGCAGCAACCGGGACAGCGCAGGAGGAAACACCATATATTTT
TRBD1 TRBJ2-1 TRBV15 NA CATSRDRGSYEQFF TGTGCCACCAGCAGGGACAGGGGGTCGTATGAGCAGTTCTTC
NA TRBJ2-6 TRBV29-1 NA CSVVGGSGANVLTF TGCAGCGTTGTCGGGGGCTCTGGGGCCAACGTCCTGACTTTC
NA TRBJ1-4 TRBV30 NA CAWSGTAGGEKLFF TGTGCCTGGAGCGGGACTGCGGGAGGTGAAAAACTGTTTTTT
NA TRBJ1-5 TRBV5-1 few CASSEEGYSNQPQHF TGCGCCAGCAGCGAGGAGGGGTATAGCAATCAGCCCCAGCATTTT
TRBD1 TRBJ1-3 TRBV5-1 few CASSFSGGSGNTIYF TGCGCCAGCAGCTTCTCAGGGGGAAGTGGAAACACCATATATTTT
NA TRBJ1-2 TRBV2 NA CASSITTNYGYTF TGTGCCAGCAGTATCACAACTAACTATGGCTACACCTTC
NA TRBJ1-1 TRBV7-6 once CASSLSEAPNTEAFF TGTGCCAGCAGCTTATCGGAGGCACCGAACACTGAAGCTTTCTTT
NA TRBJ2-7 TRBV28 few CASSLGQRARYEQYF TGTGCCAGCAGTTTAGGGCAGCGGGCAAGATACGAGCAGTACTTC